These 27 T cell receptor beta chains share one sample of origin, sequenced in a study of shared clonotypes between healthy human individuals (dated by TCRdb to about 2020). Library generation was performed with the immunoSEQ multiplex PCR assay. Not all clones reach the TCRdb copy of this immuneACCESS table, which keeps in-frame sequences only. Checked studies attribute under half of the gap to unresolved V genes and leave the rest unexplained. The sample contains over a million clones, about 84% of them found a single time. The ten largest clones represent 0.4% to 0.55% of the sample. Material for sequencing was memory CD4+ T cells from PBMCs. The sample's cell subset or site, from its label and the paper: CD45RA-negative fraction. The receptors here all came from a man between 18 and 35 years old in good health. Some clones in this sample may be carry-over from other donors' samples.

The genes are TRBV6-4 and TRBJ2-7; D is ambiguous. The CDR3 loop spans 14 amino acids. The germline V gene has CDR1 MRHNA and CDR2 SNTAGT. The V end was cut by 4 bases, the J end by 0 bases, with 10 bases between. The CDR3 spells CASSGRPASYEQYF. The DNA for the CDR3 is TGTGCCAGCAGTGGCAGGCCAGCCTCCTACGAGCAGTACTTC.

V is TRBV5-4 and J is TRBJ2-7; D may correspond to TRBD1 or TRBD2 (7 bases each). Germline-derived CDR1 and CDR2 are SGHNT and YYREEE (reference sequence). The CDR3 has 15 amino acids. Deletions cut 5 bases from V and 7 bases from J, with 22 bases between. The CDR3 DNA reads as TGTGCCAGCAGGCCCCGACAGGGCCCAGCGGGGGAGCAGTACTTC. It codes for CASRPRQGPAGEQYF.

The chain has TRBV18 and TRBJ2-3; D might be TRBD1 (5 bases). The germline V gene has CDR1 KGHSH and CDR2 LQKENI. The V gene lost 1 base and the J gene lost 0 bases, with 11 bases spanning the gap. The CDR3 spans 16 residues. The CDR3 bases are TGTGCCAGCTCACCACTGGGGCCAGCCAGCACAGATACGCAGTATTTT. It yields the protein CASSPLGPASTDTQYF.

This clone was detected a few times. This chain joins TRBV7-9 and TRBJ1-4; 7 bases agree with TRBD1. Germline V lookup: CDR1 SEHNR, CDR2 FQNEAQ (reference sequence). CDR3 size: 14 residues. Germline trimming cut 6 bases from V and 7 bases from J; bases unmatched to any gene: 8. This CDR3 is CASSRNRGGEKLFF. The CDR3 nucleotides read TGTGCCAGCAGTCGAAACAGGGGAGGTGAAAAACTGTTTTTT.

In DNA, the CDR3 is TGCGCCAGCAGCTTGGCGGGAGGGGACGCCTATGAAAAACTGTTTTTT. Its translation: CASSLAGGDAYEKLFF. This chain connects TRBV5-1 to TRBJ1-4; D perhaps matches TRBD1 (5 bases). CDR1 is SGHRS and CDR2 is YFSETQ in the germline V gene. The CDR3 spans 16 residues. V was clipped by 0 bases and J by 6 bases, with 15 bases between them.

The chain links TRBV7-2 to TRBJ2-2; unclear D gene. Germline CDR1 and CDR2: SGHTA and FQGNSA. The V gene lost 8 bases and the J gene lost 1 base, with 11 bases spanning the gap. This CDR3 has 14 residues. For the CDR3, the DNA is TGTGCCAGCCGACTCCTCCAGAACACCGGGGAGCTGTTTTTT. Residues: CASRLLQNTGELFF.

This clone was picked up many times. V is TRBV7-6 and J is TRBJ2-7; tentative D call: TRBD2 (6 bases). This CDR3 region has 15 residues. CDR1 SGHVS and CDR2 FNYEAQ come from the germline V gene. V was cut by 0 bases and J by 5 bases, with 14 bases left in between. The CDR3 DNA sequence: TGTGCCAGCAGCTTAGCGCCCGGGACTTGGAACGAGCAGTACTTC. This translates into CASSLAPGTWNEQYF.

The V call is TRBV11-2, the J call TRBJ2-5; no reliable D call. The V and J ends lost 2 bases and 4 bases respectively, with 11 bases between them. The CDR3 has 14 amino acids. Germline V gene sequence: CDR1 SGHAT, CDR2 FQNNGV. The CDR3 sequence: CASSLFQELETQYF. DNA for the CDR3: TGTGCCAGCAGCTTATTTCAGGAATTAGAGACCCAGTACTTC. Full variable domain (rest looked up from reference TRBV11-2 and TRBJ2-5): EAGVAQSPRYKIIEKRQSVAFWCNPISGHATLYWYQQILGQGPKLLIQFQNNGVVDDSQLPKDRFSAERLKGVDSTLKIQPAKLEDSAVYLCASSLFQELETQYFGPGTRLLVL.

This chain uses TRBV19 with TRBJ2-5; 13 nucleotides agree with TRBD2. Trimming removed 7 bases from V and 5 bases from J; junction bases left unmatched: 13. The germline CDR1 and CDR2 sequences are LNHDA and SQIVND (reference sequence). The CDR3 is made up of 17 amino acids. The CDR3 here is CASTKETSGRAGETQYF. CDR3 bases: TGTGCCAGTACCAAAGAAACTAGCGGGAGGGCAGGGGAGACCCAGTACTTC.

This clone was recorded only once. V is TRBV29-1 and J is TRBJ1-1; possible D gene TRBD1, 5 bases. The V end was cut by 4 bases, the J end by 9 bases, with 12 bases between. Germline CDR1 reads SQVTM; CDR2 reads ANQGSEA. The CDR3 totals 11 residues. In DNA, the CDR3 is TGCAGCGTTGGGGGGATCCCAAAAGCTTTCTTT. Translated: CSVGGIPKAFF.

The chain carries TRBV6-5 and TRBJ2-7; D gene unclear. From germline, CDR1 is MNHEY and CDR2 SVGAGI. The V end lost 7 bases, the J end lost 3 bases, and 13 bases lay between the germline ends. The CDR3 extends over 13 amino acids. The CDR3 is CASTPRGNYEQYF. In DNA, the CDR3 is TGTGCCAGCACTCCCCGTGGGAACTACGAGCAGTACTTC.

V gene TRBV7-9 combines with J gene TRBJ1-2, with D possibly being TRBD1 (6 bases). Germline CDR1 and CDR2: SEHNR and FQNEAQ (reference sequence). This CDR3 region has 14 residues. The V end lost 4 bases, the J end lost 6 bases, and 15 bases lay between the germline ends. CDR3 sequence: CASSSLRQVDGYTF. CDR3 in DNA: TGTGCCAGCAGCTCACTAAGACAGGTAGATGGCTACACCTTC.

This clone has only a few counts. V gene TRBV27 combines with J gene TRBJ2-7, with D possibly called TRBD1 or TRBD2 (6 bases each). Trimming removed 5 bases from V and 2 bases from J, with 16 bases in between. The CDR3 has 15 residues. Germline loops: CDR1 MNHEY, CDR2 SMNVEV (reference sequence). The CDR3 here is CASSLPGRTAYEQYF. The CDR3 nucleotides read TGTGCCAGCAGTCTCCCGGGGAGGACAGCCTACGAGCAGTACTTC.

The chain couples TRBV2 to TRBJ2-5, with D hard to call. CDR1 is SNHLY and CDR2 is FYNNEI in the germline V gene. The germline V and J ends were trimmed by 5 bases and 2 bases, with 12 bases remaining between them. The CDR3 loop spans 14 amino acids. The CDR3 region has the DNA TGTGCCAGCAGTAAGGGCCTTGGACAAGAGACCCAGTACTTC. Its translation: CASSKGLGQETQYF.

This clone was picked up one time. This chain connects TRBV28 to TRBJ1-5; tentative D call: TRBD1 (5 bases). The CDR3 covers 14 residues. Trimming removed 3 bases from V and 4 bases from J, with 10 bases in between. Germline lookup yields CDR1 MDHEN and CDR2 SYDVKM. The chain's CDR3 is CASSFAAGNQPQHF. In DNA form, the CDR3 reads TGTGCCAGCAGTTTTGCGGCAGGGAATCAGCCCCAGCATTTT.

The rearrangement uses TRBV5-1 and TRBJ2-2; D unresolved. The CDR3 is 13 amino acids. CDR1 SGHRS and CDR2 YFSETQ come from the germline V gene. The ends were cut back, 5 bases at V and 5 bases at J, with 10 bases in the middle. For the CDR3, the DNA is TGCGCCAGCAGTCATGACCGGACCGGGGAGCTGTTTTTT. Its protein product is CASSHDRTGELFF. Combining the CDR3 with reference TRBV5-1 and TRBJ2-2 gives the whole variable domain KAGVTQTPRYLIKTRGQQVTLSCSPISGHRSVSWYQQTPGQGLQFLFEYFSETQRNKGNFPGRFSGRQFSNSRSEMNVSTLELGDSALYLCASSHDRTGELFFGEGSRLTVL.

This chain connects TRBV19 to TRBJ2-3, with TRBD1 identical over 7 bases. V was clipped by 7 bases and J by 0 bases; unmatched bases: 7. Germline V gene lookup returns CDR1 LNHDA and CDR2 SQIVND (reference sequence). The CDR3 contains 15 residues. The CDR3 sequence is CASIARDSSTDTQYF. The CDR3 nucleotides are TGTGCCAGTATTGCTCGGGACAGCAGCACAGATACGCAGTATTTT.

This chain uses TRBV28 with TRBJ1-2, with TRBD1 matching over 7 bases. Germline CDR1 MDHEN, CDR2 SYDVKM. With 6 bases clipped from V and 3 bases from J, the junction kept 7 bases outside the gene matches. The CDR3 runs to 14 residues. The CDR3 protein is CASRQGPSYYGYTF. CDR3 DNA: TGTGCCAGCAGACAGGGGCCCTCTTACTATGGCTACACCTTC.

For this clone: The identical CDR3 is also encoded by other nucleotide sequences in the sample. The J gene is TRBJ1-2, the V gene TRBV28; no firm D call. This CDR3 has 11 amino acids. V lost 3 bases to trimming and J lost 5 bases, with 4 bases between them. Per germline, CDR1 MDHEN and CDR2 SYDVKM. Written as DNA, the CDR3 is TGTGCCAGCAGTTTGCGGTATGGCTACACCTTC. Translated: CASSLRYGYTF.

V and J are TRBV27 and TRBJ1-1; no clear D. This CDR3 has 16 residues. Germline CDR1 reads MNHEY; CDR2 reads SMNVEV (reference sequence). Deletions cut 4 bases from V and 4 bases from J, with 19 bases between. The CDR3 spells CASSSVSAGLRTEAFF. The DNA of the CDR3 is TGTGCCAGCAGTTCCGTTTCAGCGGGCCTACGCACTGAAGCTTTCTTT.

DNA for the CDR3: TGCGCCAGCAGCCCATTCAGGCCGGGACAGGGGGCAGGGGAGCAGTACTTC. It encodes CASSPFRPGQGAGEQYF. The chain uses TRBV5-1 and TRBJ2-7, with 12 bases fitting TRBD1. V was pared by 4 bases and J by 7 bases, with 15 bases of the junction left unmatched. The CDR3 length is 17 residues. CDR1 is SGHRS and CDR2 is YFSETQ in the germline V gene. Full variable domain (missing parts from reference TRBV5-1 and TRBJ2-7): KAGVTQTPRYLIKTRGQQVTLSCSPISGHRSVSWYQQTPGQGLQFLFEYFSETQRNKGNFPGRFSGRQFSNSRSEMNVSTLELGDSALYLCASSPFRPGQGAGEQYFGPGTRLTVT.

The chain has TRBV19 and TRBJ2-7; D unresolved. The germline V gene has CDR1 LNHDA and CDR2 SQIVND (reference sequence). The V end lost 3 bases, the J end lost 3 bases, and 12 bases lay between the germline ends. The CDR3 sequence is 14 residues long. The CDR3 bases are TGTGCCAGTAGTATGTCCGGGCTTGGCTACGAGCAGTACTTC. It yields the protein CASSMSGLGYEQYF.

J is TRBJ2-1 and V is TRBV7-2, with TRBD1 matching over 8 bases. CDR1 and CDR2 (germline): SGHTA, FQGNSA. The junction had 8 bases not matched to a gene; V was cut back by 6 bases and J by 4 bases. The CDR3 has 15 residues. DNA of the CDR3: TGTGCCAGCAGAACCAGACAGGGGATATACAATGAGCAGTTCTTC. This translates into CASRTRQGIYNEQFF.

The chain employs TRBV28 and TRBJ2-2; 9 bases align to TRBD2. The CDR3 has 17 amino acids. Trimming removed 5 bases from V and 2 bases from J; junction bases left unmatched: 9. CDR1 MDHEN and CDR2 SYDVKM come from the germline V gene. The CDR3 nucleotides read TGTGCCAGCAGTCCACCCGGGCTAGCGGGAAACACCGGGGAGCTGTTTTTT. Its protein product is CASSPPGLAGNTGELFF.

The chain carries TRBV28 and TRBJ1-5; D not resolved. CDR1 is MDHEN, CDR2 SYDVKM, per germline. V was cut by 2 bases and J by 7 bases, with 12 bases left in between. The CDR3 is made up of 14 amino acids. DNA of the CDR3: TGTGCCAGCAGTTTACCGTTTCACAGCCAGCCCCAGCATTTT. This gives the protein CASSLPFHSQPQHF. Using reference TRBV28 and TRBJ1-5 for the parts outside the CDR3, the full variable domain is DVKVTQSSRYLVKRTGEKVFLECVQDMDHENMFWYRQDPGLGLRLIYFSYDVKMKEKGDIPEGYSVSREKKERFSLILESASTNQTSMYLCASSLPFHSQPQHFGDGTRLSIL.

The chain combines TRBV5-4 with TRBJ2-1, with D hard to call. The CDR3 is made up of 12 amino acids. The germline V gene has CDR1 SGHNT and CDR2 YYREEE (reference sequence). V was clipped by 4 bases and J by 10 bases, with 12 bases between them. The CDR3 nucleotides are TGTGCCAGCAGCCCTAACCTGTCGGAGCAGTTCTTC. Translated, it gives CASSPNLSEQFF. Full variable domain (rest looked up from reference TRBV5-4 and TRBJ2-1): ETGVTQSPTHLIKTRGQQVTLRCSSQSGHNTVSWYQQALGQGPQFIFQYYREEENGRGNFPPRFSGLQFPNYSSELNVNALELDDSALYLCASSPNLSEQFFGPGTRLTVL.

CDR3 protein: CASSSGQGQTYGYTF. The CDR3 nucleotides read TGTGCCAGCAGCTCTGGACAGGGGCAAACCTATGGCTACACCTTC. The chain recombines TRBV5-6 with TRBJ1-2, with TRBD1 identical over 9 bases. The CDR3 spans 15 residues. The V and J ends lost 3 bases and 4 bases, in that order; junction bases with no gene match: 7. From germline, CDR1 is SGHDT and CDR2 YYEEEE.